This entry lists 27 T cell receptor beta chains sequenced from one sample in a study of shared clonotypes between healthy human individuals. Sequencing used immunoSEQ multiplex PCR; TCRdb keeps in-frame clones, though not all of them. The sample contains under 2,500,000 clones, around 95% of which appear only once. The sample was naive CD4+ T cells sorted from blood. The subset is: CD45RA+ positively selected. These receptors all stem from a man younger than 35 in good health.

The table lists this clone with a few counts. This chain links TRBV28 with TRBJ1-5, with D maybe TRBD1 (6 bases). Per germline, CDR1 MDHEN and CDR2 SYDVKM. The CDR3 contains 16 residues. V was shortened by 3 bases and J by 2 bases, with 14 bases between the two germline ends. The CDR3 DNA reads TGTGCCAGCAGTTTGGGGGGCAGGGCGGGCAATCAGCCCCAGCATTTT. Its translation is CASSLGGRAGNQPQHF.

Notes on this clone: This specimen includes other DNA sequences encoding the same CDR3. The V and J genes are TRBV12-5 and TRBJ2-6; unclear D gene. The CDR3 spans 13 residues. Germline CDR1 is LGHNT and CDR2 is FRNRAP. V lost 2 bases, J lost 3 bases, and 2 bases lay in between. The CDR3 DNA is TGTGCTAGTGGTTTGAGTGGGGCCAACGTCCTGACTTTC. This encodes CASGLSGANVLTF.

The genes are TRBV28 and TRBJ1-6; maybe TRBD1 (5 bases). Per the germline V gene, CDR1 is MDHEN and CDR2 is SYDVKM. The CDR3 is 18 residues long. Deletions cut 3 bases from V and 10 bases from J, with 25 bases between. The CDR3, as DNA: TGTGCCAGCAGTTTGTTTGGGGGATCGGGTCCCATCGGCTCACCCCTCCACTTT. Protein sequence: CASSLFGGSGPIGSPLHF.

The chain links TRBV6-1 to TRBJ2-7, with 10 bases fitting TRBD1. V lost 8 bases to trimming and J lost 7 bases; unmatched junction nucleotides: 8. Germline CDR1 reads MNHNS; CDR2 reads SASEGT. This CDR3 has 13 residues. The CDR3, as DNA: TGTGCCAGCCGGGGGGACAGGGGATGGGAGCAGTACTTC. Its protein is CASRGDRGWEQYF.

This clone was seen a few times. The gene calls are TRBV10-3 and TRBJ2-7, with 7 bases lining up with TRBD2. V was clipped by 4 bases and J by 0 bases; unmatched bases: 6. The CDR3 extends over 15 amino acids. The germline V gene encodes CDR1 ENHRY and CDR2 SYGVKD. CDR3 DNA: TGTGCCATCAGTGGGGGAGGGACGGACTCCTACGAGCAGTACTTC. Translation gives CAISGGGTDSYEQYF.

V is TRBV30 and J is TRBJ2-7; the match to TRBD2 covers 9 bases. Looked up from germline, CDR1 is GTSNPN and CDR2 is SVGIG (reference sequence). The V and J ends lost 1 base and 3 bases, in that order; junction bases with no gene match: 1. The CDR3 is made up of 13 amino acids. The CDR3 loop reads CAWSAAGGYEQYF. CDR3 bases: TGTGCCTGGAGTGCAGCGGGGGGCTACGAGCAGTACTTC.

V is TRBV19 and J is TRBJ1-6; D gene unclear. The CDR3 contains 16 residues. Germline V CDR1 and CDR2: LNHDA, SQIVND (reference sequence). Trimming pared 2 bases from V and 5 bases from J, leaving 13 bases between. The CDR3 region is CASSITGKGDNSPLHF. In DNA form, the CDR3 reads TGTGCCAGTAGTATAACGGGAAAGGGAGATAATTCACCCCTCCACTTT.

Concerning this clone itself: Other DNA sequences of this sample code for an identical CDR3. The chain recombines TRBV4-3 with TRBJ1-4, with 7 nucleotides matching TRBD1. Germline values: CDR1 LGHNA, CDR2 YSLEER. V lost 3 bases to trimming and J lost 6 bases; unmatched junction nucleotides: 7. There are 15 residues in the CDR3. The CDR3 is CASSQSGGQHEKLFF. CDR3 sequence (DNA): TGCGCCAGCAGCCAGTCAGGGGGACAACATGAAAAACTGTTTTTT.

Comments on this clone: Other DNA sequences from this sample encode an identical CDR3 as well. The J gene is TRBJ2-7, the V gene TRBV6-5; 8 bases are shared with TRBD1. CDR3 size: 16 residues. J lost 0 bases, V lost 0 bases, and 4 bases had no gene match. Germline V gene sequence: CDR1 MNHEY, CDR2 SVGAGI. The CDR3 nucleotides read TGTGCCAGCAGTTACTCCGGACAGGGACTCTCCTACGAGCAGTACTTC. Protein product: CASSYSGQGLSYEQYF.

The chain's CDR3 is CASCPQGGSEKLFF. The DNA for the CDR3 is TGTGCCAGCTGTCCCCAGGGTGGAAGTGAAAAACTGTTTTTT. The chain uses TRBV18 and TRBJ1-4, with a tentative D call TRBD1 (5 bases). The length of the CDR3 is 14 residues. Germline V gene sequence: CDR1 KGHSH, CDR2 LQKENI. The V gene lost 7 bases and the J gene lost 7 bases, with 16 bases spanning the gap.

The chain combines TRBV18 with TRBJ1-4; D perhaps matches TRBD1 (5 bases). The CDR3 contains 15 residues. Trimming pared 1 base from V and 5 bases from J, leaving 11 bases between. In germline, CDR1 is KGHSH, CDR2 LQKENI. The CDR3 coding sequence is TGTGCCAGCTCACCACTGCTCTGGGGGAATGAAAAACTGTTTTTT. Residues: CASSPLLWGNEKLFF.

The chain employs TRBV4-3 and TRBJ2-7; 7 nucleotides agree with TRBD2. CDR1 and CDR2 from the germline V gene are LGHNA and YSLEER. V shed 1 base, J shed 3 bases, and the junction held 6 bases outside the gene matches. This CDR3 spans 15 amino acids. Written as DNA, the CDR3 is TGCGCCAGCAGCCAAGGTCGGACTAGAATCTACGAGCAGTACTTC. This translates into CASSQGRTRIYEQYF.

The chain is built from TRBV7-2 and TRBJ2-4, with no clear D. V was clipped by 4 bases and J by 0 bases, with 13 bases between them. The CDR3 sequence is 16 residues long. Germline CDR1 SGHTA, CDR2 FQGNSA. The CDR3 here is CASSSPAALAKNIQYF. In DNA, the CDR3 is TGTGCCAGCAGCTCCCCGGCGGCCCTAGCCAAAAACATTCAGTACTTC. The complete variable domain, with remaining parts taken from reference TRBV7-2 and TRBJ2-4, reads GAGVSQSPSNKVTEKGKDVELRCDPISGHTALYWYRQSLGQGLEFLIYFQGNSAPDKSGLPSDRFSAERTGGSVSTLTIQRTQQEDSAVYLCASSSPAALAKNIQYFGAGTRLSVL.

J is TRBJ2-1 and V is TRBV6-1, with D possibly TRBD2 on 6 matching bases. The germline V gene encodes CDR1 MNHNS and CDR2 SASEGT. V was trimmed by 3 bases and J by 4 bases, leaving 19 bases between them. The CDR3 runs to 17 residues. The CDR3 region has the DNA TGTGCCAGCAGTGAGGTCGACTTGGCGGGGCTATACAATGAGCAGTTCTTC. Protein: CASSEVDLAGLYNEQFF.

Comment on this clone: Other DNA sequences from this sample encode an identical CDR3 as well. The chain carries TRBV18 and TRBJ2-7; no clear D gene. V lost 2 bases and J 0 bases, leaving 2 bases between the germline ends. This CDR3 is 12 amino acids long. The germline gives CDR1 KGHSH, CDR2 LQKENI. CDR3 sequence reads: CASSPTSYEQYF. In DNA, the CDR3 is TGTGCCAGCTCACCAACCTCCTACGAGCAGTACTTC.

This clone was seen a handful of times. The chain employs TRBV27 and TRBJ1-2; possible D gene TRBD1, 5 bases. CDR1 is MNHEY, CDR2 SMNVEV, per germline (reference sequence). Trimming shortened V by 5 bases and J by 8 bases, and 15 bases separated the two germline ends. The CDR3 is 13 amino acids. Written as DNA, the CDR3 is TGTGCCAGCAGTCCCTTTTCAGGGTCGGGCTACACCTTC. This encodes CASSPFSGSGYTF.

This chain uses TRBV19 with TRBJ1-4; no reliable D call. The CDR3 extends over 15 amino acids. Trimming removed 1 base at V and 5 bases at J, with 11 bases between. Germline V gene data show CDR1 as LNHDA and CDR2 as SQIVND (reference sequence). Here the CDR3 reads CASSIGNSQNEKLFF. CDR3 coding DNA: TGTGCCAGTAGTATAGGGAACAGTCAGAATGAAAAACTGTTTTTT.

The chain recombines TRBV5-1 with TRBJ2-1, with D possibly TRBD1 on 5 matching bases. V was clipped by 0 bases and J by 4 bases, with 17 bases between them. Germline CDR1 SGHRS, CDR2 YFSETQ. CDR3 length: 17 residues. This CDR3 reads CASSLAPISTAYNEQFF. CDR3 bases: TGCGCCAGCAGCTTGGCCCCTATCTCGACAGCTTACAATGAGCAGTTCTTC.

The V gene is TRBV5-1, the J gene TRBJ2-5; 7 bases line up with TRBD2. Per the germline V gene, CDR1 is SGHRS and CDR2 is YFSETQ. Trimming at V came to 4 bases and at J to 1 base, leaving 4 bases not matched to a gene. The CDR3 extends over 14 amino acids. As DNA, the CDR3 is TGCGCCAGCAGCAACGGGGGGAGCCAAGAGACCCAGTACTTC. Translated, it gives CASSNGGSQETQYF.

This chain uses TRBV12-5 with TRBJ2-7, with 7 bases fitting TRBD2. The CDR3 sequence is 14 residues long. Trimming removed 6 bases from V and 4 bases from J; junction bases left unmatched: 9. Per germline, CDR1 LGHNT and CDR2 FRNRAP. The CDR3 region is CASGPGLPLYEQYF. In DNA, the CDR3 is TGTGCTAGTGGCCCGGGACTACCCTTATACGAGCAGTACTTC.

The DNA of the CDR3 is TGTGCCAGCAGTGATGGGGGCAGGGTGGGTTCACCCCTCCACTTT. This gives the protein CASSDGGRVGSPLHF. The rearrangement links TRBV2 to TRBJ1-6; possible D gene TRBD1, 6 bases. CDR3 size: 15 residues. CDR1 and CDR2 from the germline V gene are SNHLY and FYNNEI. With 3 bases removed from V and 9 bases from J, the gap between germline ends came to 15 bases.

This chain joins TRBV27 and TRBJ1-6; no reliable D call. The CDR3 covers 15 residues. The germline V gene encodes CDR1 MNHEY and CDR2 SMNVEV (reference sequence). V dropped 8 bases and J dropped 7 bases, with 18 bases sitting between them. DNA for the CDR3: TGTGCCAGCGCCGACCGGACTCGGGGAAATTCACCCCTCCACTTT. Its protein product is CASADRTRGNSPLHF.

The rearrangement uses TRBV30 and TRBJ1-4; 9 nucleotides match TRBD1. The germline gives CDR1 GTSNPN, CDR2 SVGIG (reference sequence). The trim removed 3 bases at V and 7 bases at J, leaving 12 bases unmatched. This CDR3 contains 16 residues. The CDR3: CAWRRPGTGIGEKLFF. The CDR3 DNA reads TGTGCCTGGAGGCGTCCCGGGACAGGGATCGGTGAAAAACTGTTTTTT.

The V and J genes are TRBV5-1 and TRBJ1-1; the D is unclear. Germline-derived CDR1 and CDR2 are SGHRS and YFSETQ. This CDR3 has 13 amino acids. The V end lost 4 bases, the J end lost 1 base, and 8 bases lay between the germline ends. CDR3 sequence (DNA): TGCGCCAGCAGCCCGACCCCGAACACTGAAGCTTTCTTT. Its translation is CASSPTPNTEAFF. The full variable domain, completed using reference TRBV5-1 and TRBJ1-1, is KAGVTQTPRYLIKTRGQQVTLSCSPISGHRSVSWYQQTPGQGLQFLFEYFSETQRNKGNFPGRFSGRQFSNSRSEMNVSTLELGDSALYLCASSPTPNTEAFFGQGTRLTVV.

The gene calls are TRBV18 and TRBJ1-1; unclear D gene. Germline CDR1 is KGHSH and CDR2 is LQKENI. Trimming pared 2 bases from V and 4 bases from J, leaving 5 bases between. The length of the CDR3 is 12 residues. The DNA of the CDR3 is TGTGCCAGCTCACCAGCAAGCACTGAAGCTTTCTTT. Protein product: CASSPASTEAFF.

Comments on this clone: The same CDR3 can be traced to other DNA sequences in this sample. The chain combines TRBV2 with TRBJ1-2; no clear D. The CDR3 has 12 residues. V lost 8 bases, J lost 2 bases, and 9 bases lay in between. Germline CDR1 is SNHLY and CDR2 is FYNNEI. CDR3 bases: TGTGCCAGCCGTGTATCCAACTATGGCTACACCTTC. This sequence encodes CASRVSNYGYTF.

The chain joins TRBV10-1 to TRBJ2-2, with TRBD2 matching 9 bases. This CDR3 has 16 amino acids. Germline V gene data show CDR1 as WNHNN and CDR2 as SYGVQD (reference sequence). V dropped 6 bases and J dropped 6; count of bases not matched to a gene: 11. CDR3 loop: CASSEKREVNSGELFF. In DNA form, the CDR3 reads TGCGCCAGCAGCGAAAAGCGGGAGGTTAACTCCGGGGAGCTGTTTTTT.